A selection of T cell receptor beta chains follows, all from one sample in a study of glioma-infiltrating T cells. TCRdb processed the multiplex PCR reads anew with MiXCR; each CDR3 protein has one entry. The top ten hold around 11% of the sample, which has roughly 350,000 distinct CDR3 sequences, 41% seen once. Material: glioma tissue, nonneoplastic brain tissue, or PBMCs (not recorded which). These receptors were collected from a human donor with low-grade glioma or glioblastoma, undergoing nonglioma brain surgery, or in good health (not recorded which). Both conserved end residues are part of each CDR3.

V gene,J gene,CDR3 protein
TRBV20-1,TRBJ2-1,CSARDFRANSYNEQFF
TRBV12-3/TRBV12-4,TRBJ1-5,CASIGTGDQPQHF
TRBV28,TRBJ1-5,CARGRTGWGDQPQHF
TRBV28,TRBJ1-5,CASSLTGQGGDRPQHF
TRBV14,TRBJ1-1,CASSLKGAWDTEAFF
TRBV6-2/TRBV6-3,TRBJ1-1,CASSLGQGEAFF
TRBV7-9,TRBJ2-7,CASSLSRTSAYEQYF
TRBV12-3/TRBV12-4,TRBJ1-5,CASSLQGSGQPQHF
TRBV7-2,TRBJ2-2,CASSPRQANTGELFF
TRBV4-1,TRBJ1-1,CASSQAPGQESEAFF
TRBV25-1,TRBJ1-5,CASSVTGSHQPQHF
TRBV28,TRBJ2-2,CASNQGAGTTGELFF
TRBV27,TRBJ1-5,CASSPLWVSATSNQPQHF
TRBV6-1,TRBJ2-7,CASSQGTGTFYEQYF
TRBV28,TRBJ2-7,CASRAHQGTGGYEQYF
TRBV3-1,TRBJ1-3,CASSRRGAGNTIYF
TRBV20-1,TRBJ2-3,CSARKGPSPDTQYF
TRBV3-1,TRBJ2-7,CASSHGTSQYEQYF
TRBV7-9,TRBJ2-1,CASSSMIAGPGNEQFF
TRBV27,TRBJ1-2,CASSNGYGYTF
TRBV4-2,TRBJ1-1,CASSHLAGGATEAFF
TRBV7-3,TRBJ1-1,CASSLLLGSVNTEAFF
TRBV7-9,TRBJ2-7,CASSSILGRDVYEQYF
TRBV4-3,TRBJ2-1,CASSQVSIRGNEQFF
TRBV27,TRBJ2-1,CASSLASFGSYGEQFF
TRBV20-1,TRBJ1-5,CSAREPLNQPQHF
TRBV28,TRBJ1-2,CASSLLQGFGYTF
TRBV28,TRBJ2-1,CASSLSDRAYNEQFF
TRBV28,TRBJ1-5,CASTLRGRENQPQHF
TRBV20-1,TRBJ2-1,CSARLGAYNEQFF
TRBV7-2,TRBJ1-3,CASSLAPGQGRNTIYF
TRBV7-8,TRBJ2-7,CASSLVQGGYEQYF
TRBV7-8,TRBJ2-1,CASSLLRTSGRNEQFF
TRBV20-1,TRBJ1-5,CSARFFGGGYNQPQHF
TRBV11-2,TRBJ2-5,CASSFGGPETQYF
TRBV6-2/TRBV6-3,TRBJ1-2,CASSYIPSIYGYTF
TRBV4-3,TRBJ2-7,CASSRSLGTAYEQYF
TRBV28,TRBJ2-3,CACSLNLAGLSTDTQYF
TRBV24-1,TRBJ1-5,CATSDPGSRNQPQHF
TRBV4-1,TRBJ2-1,CASSQDRGLAGFF
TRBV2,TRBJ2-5,CASSAGEGSQYF
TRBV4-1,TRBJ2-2,CASSRNTGELFF
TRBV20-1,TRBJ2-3,CSAPGTSGSNTDTQYF
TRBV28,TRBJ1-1,CASSFQGANTEAFF
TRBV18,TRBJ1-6,CASSPPSAGGSPLHF
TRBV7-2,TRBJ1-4,CASSRTSGNEKLFF
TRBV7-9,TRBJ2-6,CASSLRDSGANVLTF
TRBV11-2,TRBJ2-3,CASSLDRRLAGSTDTQYF
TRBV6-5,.,CASSYLSGQRPYEQYF
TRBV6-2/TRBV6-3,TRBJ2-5,CASSYSPYREEEETQYF
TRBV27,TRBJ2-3,CVSSSGLAGDTDTQYF
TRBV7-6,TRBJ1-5,CASSLGIGNQPQHF